The clone carrying this T cell receptor (beta chain) has a single count. Its antigen is undetermined. This sample was included in a study of cytomegalovirus exposure and HLA in healthy donors. The study's findings and limits: Excluded: some indistinguishable V segments such as TRBV6-2 and TRBV6-3.

Germline V CDR1 and CDR2: SGDLS, YYNGEE. This CDR3 comprises 15 residues. V was trimmed by 0 bases and J by 5 bases, leaving 14 bases between them. With 60 Vbeta and 13 Jbeta primers, the PCR was carried out. The data were produced by immunoSEQ multiplex PCR, yet TCRdb's version contains in-frame clones alone and is incomplete. The sample consists of about 82,000 clones, less than 80% of them appearing once. The TCR comes from a human donor in good health. V usage is TRBV9 and J usage is TRBJ2-5, with D uncertain. Sequencing was carried out using PBMCs. CDR3 nucleotides: TGTGCCAGCAGCGTAGTCCGGGTCCCTGGGGAGACCCAGTACTTC. As protein: CASSVVRVPGETQYF.